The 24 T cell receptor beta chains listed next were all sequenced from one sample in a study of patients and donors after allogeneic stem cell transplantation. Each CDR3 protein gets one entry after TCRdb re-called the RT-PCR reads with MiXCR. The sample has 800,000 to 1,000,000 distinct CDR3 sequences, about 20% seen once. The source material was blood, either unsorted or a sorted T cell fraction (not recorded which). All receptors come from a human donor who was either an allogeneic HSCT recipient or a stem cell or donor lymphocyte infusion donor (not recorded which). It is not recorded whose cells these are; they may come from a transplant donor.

CDR3 loop: CASSLGGRVDTQYF. Written as DNA, the CDR3 is TGTGCCAGCAGCTTAGGGGGCAGGGTGGATACGCAGTATTTT. The chain combines TRBV7-6 with TRBJ2-3; a weak D match, TRBD1 (5 bases). This CDR3 region has 14 residues. Deletions cut 1 base from V and 6 bases from J, with 11 bases between. CDR1 is SGHVS, CDR2 FNYEAQ, per germline.

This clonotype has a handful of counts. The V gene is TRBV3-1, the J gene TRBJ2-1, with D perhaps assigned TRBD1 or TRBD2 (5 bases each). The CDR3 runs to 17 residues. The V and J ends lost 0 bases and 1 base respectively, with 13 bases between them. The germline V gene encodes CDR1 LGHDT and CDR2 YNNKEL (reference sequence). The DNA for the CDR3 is TGTGCCAGCAGCCAAGAGGTGCAGGGAGCATCCTACAATGAGCAGTTCTTC. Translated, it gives CASSQEVQGASYNEQFF.

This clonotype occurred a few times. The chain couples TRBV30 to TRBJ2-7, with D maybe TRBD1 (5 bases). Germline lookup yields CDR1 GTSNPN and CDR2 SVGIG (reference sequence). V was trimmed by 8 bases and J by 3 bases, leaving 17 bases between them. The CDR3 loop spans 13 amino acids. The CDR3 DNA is TGTGCCAGTAGACAGAATACAAACTACGAGCAGTACTTC. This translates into CASRQNTNYEQYF.

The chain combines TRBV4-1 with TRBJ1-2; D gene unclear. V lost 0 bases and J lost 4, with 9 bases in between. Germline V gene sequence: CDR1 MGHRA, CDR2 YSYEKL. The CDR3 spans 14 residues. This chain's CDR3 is CASSQDPDFYGYTF. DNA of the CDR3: TGCGCCAGCAGCCAAGATCCGGATTTCTATGGCTACACCTTC.

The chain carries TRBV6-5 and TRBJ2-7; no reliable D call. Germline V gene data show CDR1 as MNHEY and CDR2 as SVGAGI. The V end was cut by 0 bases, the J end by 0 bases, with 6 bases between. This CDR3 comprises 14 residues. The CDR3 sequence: CASSYSRNSYEQYF. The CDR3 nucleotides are TGTGCCAGCAGTTACTCAAGAAACTCCTACGAGCAGTACTTC.

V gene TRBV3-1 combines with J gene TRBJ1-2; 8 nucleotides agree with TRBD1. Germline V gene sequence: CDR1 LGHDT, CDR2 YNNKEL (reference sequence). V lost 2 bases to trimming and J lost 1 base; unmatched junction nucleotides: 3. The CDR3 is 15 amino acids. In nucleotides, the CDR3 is TGTGCCAGCAGCCAACGGGACAGGCATAACTATGGCTACACCTTC. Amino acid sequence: CASSQRDRHNYGYTF. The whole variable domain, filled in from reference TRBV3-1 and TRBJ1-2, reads DTAVSQTPKYLVTQMGNDKSIKCEQNLGHDTMYWYKQDSKKFLKIMFSYNNKELIINETVPNRFSPKSPDKAHLNLHINSLELGDSAVYFCASSQRDRHNYGYTFGSGTRLTVV.

The CDR3 here is CASSQPFIGAAAYEQYF. In DNA, the CDR3 is TGTGCCAGCAGCCAGCCGTTCATTGGGGCAGCCGCCTACGAGCAGTACTTC. The chain uses TRBV4-2 and TRBJ2-7, with D perhaps matching TRBD1 (5 bases). The germline CDR1 and CDR2 sequences are LGHNA and YNFKEQ. The V end lost 3 bases, the J end lost 2 bases, and 20 bases lay between the germline ends. This CDR3 spans 17 amino acids.

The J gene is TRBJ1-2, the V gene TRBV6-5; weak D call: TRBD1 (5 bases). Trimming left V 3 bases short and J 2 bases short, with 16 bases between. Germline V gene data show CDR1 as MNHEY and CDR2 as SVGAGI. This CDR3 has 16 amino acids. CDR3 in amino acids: CASSYFAVGGNYGYTF. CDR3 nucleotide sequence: TGTGCCAGCAGTTATTTCGCAGTGGGGGGAAACTATGGCTACACCTTC.

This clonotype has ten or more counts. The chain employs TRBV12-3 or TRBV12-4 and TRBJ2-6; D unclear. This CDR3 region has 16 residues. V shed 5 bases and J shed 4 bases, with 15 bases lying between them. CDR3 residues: CASSPMARKGANVLTF. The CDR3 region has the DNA TGTGCCAGCAGTCCCATGGCTAGGAAGGGGGCCAACGTCCTGACTTTC.

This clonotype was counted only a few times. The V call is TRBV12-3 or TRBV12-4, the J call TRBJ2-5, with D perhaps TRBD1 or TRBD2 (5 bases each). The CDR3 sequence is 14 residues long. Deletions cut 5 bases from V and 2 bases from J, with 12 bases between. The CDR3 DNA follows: TGTGCCAGCAGTCCGAGGGGACGTCAAGAGACCCAGTACTTC. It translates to CASSPRGRQETQYF.

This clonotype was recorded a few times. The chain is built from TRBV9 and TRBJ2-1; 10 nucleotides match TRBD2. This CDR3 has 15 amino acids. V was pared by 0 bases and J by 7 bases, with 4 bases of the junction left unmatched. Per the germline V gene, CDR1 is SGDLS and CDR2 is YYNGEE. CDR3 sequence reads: CASSVEGLARNEQFF. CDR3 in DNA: TGTGCCAGCAGCGTAGAGGGACTAGCGAGGAATGAGCAGTTCTTC. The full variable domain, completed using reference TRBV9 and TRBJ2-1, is DSGVTQTPKHLITATGQRVTLRCSPRSGDLSVYWYQQSLDQGLQFLIQYYNGEERAKGNILERFSAQQFPDLHSELNLSSLELGDSALYFCASSVEGLARNEQFFGPGTRLTVL.

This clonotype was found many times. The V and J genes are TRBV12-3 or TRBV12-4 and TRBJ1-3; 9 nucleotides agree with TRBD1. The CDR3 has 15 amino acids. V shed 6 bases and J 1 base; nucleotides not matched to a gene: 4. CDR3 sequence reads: CASSPQGASGNTIYF. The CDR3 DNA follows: TGTGCCAGCAGCCCACAGGGGGCATCTGGAAACACCATATATTTT.

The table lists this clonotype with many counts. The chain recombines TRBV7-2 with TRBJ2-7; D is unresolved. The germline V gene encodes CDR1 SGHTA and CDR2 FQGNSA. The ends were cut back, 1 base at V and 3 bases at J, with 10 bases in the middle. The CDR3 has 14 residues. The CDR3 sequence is CASSLVLGNYEQYF. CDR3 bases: TGTGCCAGCAGCTTAGTTCTCGGAAACTACGAGCAGTACTTC.

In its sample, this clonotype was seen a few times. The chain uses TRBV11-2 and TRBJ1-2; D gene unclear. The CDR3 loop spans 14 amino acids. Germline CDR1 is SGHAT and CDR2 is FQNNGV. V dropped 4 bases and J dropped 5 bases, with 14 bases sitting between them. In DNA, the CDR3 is TGTGCCAGCAGCTCCGCAAACAGACCGTATGGCTACACCTTC. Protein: CASSSANRPYGYTF.

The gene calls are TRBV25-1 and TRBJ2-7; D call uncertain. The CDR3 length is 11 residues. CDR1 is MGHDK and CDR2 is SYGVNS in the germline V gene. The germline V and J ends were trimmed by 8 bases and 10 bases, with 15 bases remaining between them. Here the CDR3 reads CASHFDGSQYF. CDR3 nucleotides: TGTGCCAGCCACTTTGACGGTTCCCAGTACTTC.

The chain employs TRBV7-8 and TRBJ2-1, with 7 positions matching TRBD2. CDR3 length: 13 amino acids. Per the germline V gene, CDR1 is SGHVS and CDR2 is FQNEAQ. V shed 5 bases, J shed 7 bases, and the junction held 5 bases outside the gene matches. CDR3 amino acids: CASSQRLANEQFF. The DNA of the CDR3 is TGTGCCAGCAGCCAGAGACTAGCAAATGAGCAGTTCTTC.

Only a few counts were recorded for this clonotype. The CDR3 sequence is CASSLDRGFRKDTQYF. The DNA for the CDR3 is TGTGCCAGCAGTTTAGACAGGGGATTTCGGAAGGATACGCAGTATTTT. J is TRBJ2-3 and V is TRBV28, with 8 nucleotides matching TRBD1. Germline V gene lookup returns CDR1 MDHEN and CDR2 SYDVKM. V trimming: 2 bases; J trimming: 6 bases; junction bases outside the gene matches: 10. The length of the CDR3 is 16 residues.

The DNA of the CDR3 is TGTGCCAGCAGCCAAGATCTGTCGGGGACAGTCGCCCAGTCCCAGCATTTT. This gives the protein CASSQDLSGTVAQSQHF. This chain links TRBV4-2 with TRBJ1-5; 7 bases fit TRBD1. The trim removed 0 bases at V and 11 bases at J, leaving 16 bases unmatched. CDR1 is LGHNA and CDR2 is YNFKEQ in the germline V gene. The CDR3 is made up of 17 amino acids.

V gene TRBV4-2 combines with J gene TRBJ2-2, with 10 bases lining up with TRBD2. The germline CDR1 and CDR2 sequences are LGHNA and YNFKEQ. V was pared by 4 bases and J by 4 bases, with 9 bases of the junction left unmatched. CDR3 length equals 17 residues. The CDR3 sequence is CASSPLASGRRTGELFF. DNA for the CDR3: TGTGCCAGCAGCCCCCTAGCTAGCGGGAGACGCACCGGGGAGCTGTTTTTT.

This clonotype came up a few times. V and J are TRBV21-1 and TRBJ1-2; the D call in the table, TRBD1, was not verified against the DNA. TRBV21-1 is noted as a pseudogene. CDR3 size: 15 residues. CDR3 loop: CASSKENRENHGYTF. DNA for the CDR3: TGTGCCAGCAGCAAAGAGAACAGGGAAAACCATGGCTACACCTTC.

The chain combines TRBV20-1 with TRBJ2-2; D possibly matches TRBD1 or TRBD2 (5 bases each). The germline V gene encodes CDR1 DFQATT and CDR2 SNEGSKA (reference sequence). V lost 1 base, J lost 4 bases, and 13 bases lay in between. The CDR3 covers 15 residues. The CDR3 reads CSARGRGGTTGELFF. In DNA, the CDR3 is TGCAGTGCTAGAGGCCGTGGGGGTACCACCGGGGAGCTGTTTTTT.

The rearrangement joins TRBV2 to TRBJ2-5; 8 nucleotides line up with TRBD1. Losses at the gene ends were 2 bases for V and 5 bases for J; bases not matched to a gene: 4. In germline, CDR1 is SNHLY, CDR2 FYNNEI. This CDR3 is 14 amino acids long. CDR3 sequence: CASSESQGGETQYF. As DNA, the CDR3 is TGTGCCAGCAGTGAATCACAGGGGGGCGAGACCCAGTACTTC.

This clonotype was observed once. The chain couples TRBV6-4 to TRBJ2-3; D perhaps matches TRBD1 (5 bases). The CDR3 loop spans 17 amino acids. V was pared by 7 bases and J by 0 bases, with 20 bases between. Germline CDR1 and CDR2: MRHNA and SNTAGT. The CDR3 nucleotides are TGTGCCAGCACCCCAGAAGGGGCTTTTAAGAGCACAGATACGCAGTATTTT. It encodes CASTPEGAFKSTDTQYF.

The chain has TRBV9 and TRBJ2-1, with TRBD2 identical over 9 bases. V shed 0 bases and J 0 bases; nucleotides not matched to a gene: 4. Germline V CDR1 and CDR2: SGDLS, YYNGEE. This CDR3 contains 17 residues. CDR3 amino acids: CASSVVSGRTSYNEQFF. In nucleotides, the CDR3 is TGTGCCAGCAGCGTAGTTAGCGGGAGAACCTCCTACAATGAGCAGTTCTTC.